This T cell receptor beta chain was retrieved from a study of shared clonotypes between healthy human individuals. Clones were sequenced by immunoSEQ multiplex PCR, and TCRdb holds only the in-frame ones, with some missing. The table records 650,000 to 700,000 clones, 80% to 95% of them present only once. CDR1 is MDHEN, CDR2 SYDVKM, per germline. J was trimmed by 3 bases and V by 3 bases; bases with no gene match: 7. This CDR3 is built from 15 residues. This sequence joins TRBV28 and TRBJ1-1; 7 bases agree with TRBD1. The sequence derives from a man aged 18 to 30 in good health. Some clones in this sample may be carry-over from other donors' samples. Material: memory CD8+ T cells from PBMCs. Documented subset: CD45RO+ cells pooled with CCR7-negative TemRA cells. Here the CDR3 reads CASSFYGTVYTEAFF. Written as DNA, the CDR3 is TGTGCCAGCAGTTTCTATGGGACAGTATACACTGAAGCTTTCTTT.